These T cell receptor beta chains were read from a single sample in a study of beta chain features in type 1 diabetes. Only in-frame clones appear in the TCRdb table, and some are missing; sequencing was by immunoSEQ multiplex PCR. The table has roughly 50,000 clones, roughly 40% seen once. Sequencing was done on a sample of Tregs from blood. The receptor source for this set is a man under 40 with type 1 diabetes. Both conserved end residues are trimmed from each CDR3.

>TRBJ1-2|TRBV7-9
ASSPQGARGYT
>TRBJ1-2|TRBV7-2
ASSSPGTGATNGYT
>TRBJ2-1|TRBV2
ASKLRDRDYNEQF
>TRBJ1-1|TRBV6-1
ASSAQTEAF
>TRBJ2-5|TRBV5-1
ASSTGPGGETQY
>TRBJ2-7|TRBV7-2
ASTRDKSSYEQY
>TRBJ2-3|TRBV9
ASSRGVVDTDTQY
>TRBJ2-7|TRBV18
ASSGGLAGGTYEQY
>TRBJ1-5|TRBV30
AGAGGNNQPQH
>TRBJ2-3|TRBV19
ASRPGPGKDTQY
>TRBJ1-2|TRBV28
ASSFGGLPYGYT
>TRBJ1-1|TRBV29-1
SGRSTGGAEAF
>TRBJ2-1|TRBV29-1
SVEGTAGYNEQF
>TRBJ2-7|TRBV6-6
ASSPLGGSGYEQY
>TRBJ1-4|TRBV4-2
ASRQGHEKLF
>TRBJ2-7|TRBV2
ASSGEYEQY
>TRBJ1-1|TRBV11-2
ASSSSPGMNTEAF
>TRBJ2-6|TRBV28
ASSLPGSGANVLT
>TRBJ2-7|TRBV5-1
ASSLGGAQGEQY
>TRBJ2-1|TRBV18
ASSPTSGRAEQF
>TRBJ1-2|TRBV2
ASTTGDYGYT
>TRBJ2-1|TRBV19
ASSAETLTSLPEQF
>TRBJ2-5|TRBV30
ASREKGTETQY
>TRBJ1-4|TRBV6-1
ASGTGSDGEKLF
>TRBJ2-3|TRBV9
ASSGGTSGSSWGTDTQY
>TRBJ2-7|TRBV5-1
ASSLGTGFYEQY
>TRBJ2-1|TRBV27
ASKTSGAHNEQF
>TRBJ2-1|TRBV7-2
ASSARTSGTAWGNEQF
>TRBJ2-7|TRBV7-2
ASSLAGGPYEQY
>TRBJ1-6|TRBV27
ASSSGTANSPLH
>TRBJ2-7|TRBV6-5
ASRRLGSYEQY
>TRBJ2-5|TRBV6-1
ASSGLANRLETQY
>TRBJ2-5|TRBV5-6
ASSPRSGHQETQY
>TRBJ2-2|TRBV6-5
ASSYSGTGGGELF
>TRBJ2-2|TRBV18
ASSPVPGTSNTGELF
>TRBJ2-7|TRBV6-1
AISESSWDTSYEQY
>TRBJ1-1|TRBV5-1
ASSLVPGAVNTEAF
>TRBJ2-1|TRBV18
ASSPLLTGSLQF
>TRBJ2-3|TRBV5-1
ASSLMVGGTDTQY
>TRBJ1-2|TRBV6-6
ASSSGGTSYGYT
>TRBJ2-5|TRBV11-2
ASSLPGRGETQY
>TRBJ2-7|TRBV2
ATRETDGSYEQY
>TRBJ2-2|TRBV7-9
ASSSTGASGRTGELF
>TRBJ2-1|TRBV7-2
ASSLGVSSGSLAREQF
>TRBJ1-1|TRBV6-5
ASKEYGTEAF
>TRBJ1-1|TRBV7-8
ASSPDRGERNTEAF
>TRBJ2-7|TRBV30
AWSRGIHEQY
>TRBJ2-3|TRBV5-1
ASSPGLAGGSHGTQY
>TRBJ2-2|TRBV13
ASSLSWSGINTGELF
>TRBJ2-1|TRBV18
AASGTSSYNEQF
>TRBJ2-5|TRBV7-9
ASSLGRQGETQY
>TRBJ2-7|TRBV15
ATSSFPTYEQY
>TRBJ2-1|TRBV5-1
ASSPRGGGQREQF
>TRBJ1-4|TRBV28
ASSQGGNEKLF
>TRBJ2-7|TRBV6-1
AGSRDREKNEQY
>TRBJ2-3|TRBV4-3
ASSQPTGLAGTDTQY
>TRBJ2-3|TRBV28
ASSSATGGYPDTQY
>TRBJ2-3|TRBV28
AGGRTDTQY
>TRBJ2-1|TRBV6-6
ASSYSNRALRQF